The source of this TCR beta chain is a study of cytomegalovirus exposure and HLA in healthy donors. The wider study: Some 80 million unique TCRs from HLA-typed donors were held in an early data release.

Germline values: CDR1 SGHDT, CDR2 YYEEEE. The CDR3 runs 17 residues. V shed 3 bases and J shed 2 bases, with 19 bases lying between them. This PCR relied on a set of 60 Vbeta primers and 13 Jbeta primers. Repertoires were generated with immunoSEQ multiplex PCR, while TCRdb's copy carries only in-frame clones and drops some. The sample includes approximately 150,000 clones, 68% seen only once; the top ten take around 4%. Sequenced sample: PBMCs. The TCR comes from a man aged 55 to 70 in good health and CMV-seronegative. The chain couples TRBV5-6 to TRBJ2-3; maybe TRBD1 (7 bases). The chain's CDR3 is CASSSSKGGQLTDTQYF. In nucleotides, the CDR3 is TGTGCCAGCAGCTCCTCCAAGGGGGGACAGCTCACAGATACGCAGTATTTT.